Listed below are T cell receptor beta chains from one sample, sequenced in a study of blood T cell repertoires in COVID-19. Generated by immunoSEQ multiplex PCR, the TCRdb table keeps only in-frame clones and is missing some. This sample yields over 200,000 clones, of which 90% to 95% are seen a single time; 0.65% to 0.85% belongs to the top ten. The sequencing sample was made of peripheral blood. The receptors shown here come from a man in his fifties or sixties with COVID-19, enrolled during active disease. Each CDR3 is given with its conserved first and last residue. The D gene is left open where the match is weak. Clone size is shown for a subset of rows, as once, few, many or a class of expanded clone.

TRBD1	TRBJ2-5	few	TRBV5-8	CASSFGQGTETQYF	TGTGCCAGCAGCTTCGGACAGGGGACAGAGACCCAGTACTTC
TRBD1	TRBJ2-5	.	TRBV30	CAWTDRGQEETQYF	TGTGCCTGGACTGACAGGGGGCAGGAAGAGACCCAGTACTTC
TRBD2	TRBJ2-3	.	TRBV4-3	CASSHPPGGRRDTQYF	TGCGCCAGCAGCCACCCTCCGGGAGGCCGAAGAGATACGCAGTATTTT
TRBD1	TRBJ2-2	.	TRBV19	CASSMLTGPSGELFF	TGTGCCAGTAGTATGCTGACAGGGCCGAGCGGGGAGCTGTTTTTT
.	TRBJ1-1	.	TRBV3-1/TRBV3-2	CASSDIGSTEAFF	TGTGCCAGCAGCGATATCGGGTCCACTGAAGCTTTCTTT
TRBD1	TRBJ2-1	.	TRBV5-4	CASSRQGASNEQFF	TGTGCCAGCTCACGACAGGGGGCAAGCAATGAGCAGTTCTTC
.	TRBJ1-1	.	TRBV7-9	CASSLTGGMNTEAFF	TGTGCCAGCAGCTTAACCGGAGGGATGAACACTGAAGCTTTCTTT
TRBD1	TRBJ1-5	.	TRBV18	CASSPTGLGNQPQHF	TGTGCCAGCTCACCGACAGGGTTGGGCAATCAGCCCCAGCATTTT
TRBD1	TRBJ2-7	.	TRBV28	CASWGTGQGHYEQYF	TGTGCCAGCTGGGGTACCGGACAGGGGCACTACGAGCAGTACTTC
TRBD2	TRBJ2-3	.	TRBV19	CASSLVAGGSTDTQYF	TGTGCCAGTAGTTTAGTAGCGGGAGGGAGCACAGATACGCAGTATTTT
.	TRBJ2-7	.	TRBV5-5	CASSLAAQGIYEQYF	TGTGCCAGCAGCTTGGCCGCGCAGGGGATCTACGAGCAGTACTTC
.	TRBJ2-7	.	TRBV28	CASSRRGGGYEQYF	TGTGCCAGCAGTAGGAGGGGAGGGGGGTACGAGCAGTACTTC
TRBD2	TRBJ2-1	once	TRBV11-3	CASSPGTSGSYNEQFF	TGTGCCAGCAGCCCTGGGACTAGCGGGAGTTACAATGAGCAGTTCTTC
.	TRBJ1-1	.	TRBV6-2/TRBV6-3	CASSMTGQENTEAFF	TGTGCCAGCAGTATGACCGGACAAGAGAACACTGAAGCTTTCTTT
.	TRBJ2-4	.	TRBV18	CASSPPTRDIQYF	TGTGCCAGCTCACCCCCTACGAGGGACATTCAGTACTTC
TRBD2	TRBJ2-3	once	TRBV5-4	CASSLGLAESTDTQYF	TGTGCCAGCAGCTTGGGACTAGCGGAGTCTACAGATACGCAGTATTTT
.	TRBJ1-1	.	TRBV29-1	CSVQMTGEAFF	TGCAGCGTTCAAATGACAGGTGAAGCTTTCTTT
.	TRBJ2-1	.	TRBV7-2	CASSWGGASYNEQFF	TGTGCCAGCAGCTGGGGGGGCGCGTCCTACAATGAGCAGTTCTTC
TRBD2	TRBJ2-1	.	TRBV10-2	CASSEWGSGRRNEQFF	TGCGCCAGCAGTGAATGGGGTAGCGGGAGAAGAAATGAGCAGTTCTTC
.	TRBJ2-7	.	TRBV28	CASSLSGFSEQYF	TGTGCCAGCAGTTTATCAGGTTTTTCCGAGCAGTACTTC
TRBD1	TRBJ1-2	.	TRBV7-9	CASSPGGAGYGYTF	TGTGCCAGCAGCCCAGGGGGCGCTGGGTATGGCTACACCTTC
.	TRBJ1-2	.	TRBV7-2	CASSLTGSYGYTF	TGTGCCAGCAGCTTAACAGGGTCCTATGGCTACACCTTC
TRBD1	TRBJ1-1	.	TRBV5-6	CASSLRQGMGTEAFF	TGTGCCAGCAGCTTGAGACAGGGCATGGGGACTGAAGCTTTCTTT
.	TRBJ1-5	few	TRBV11-2	CASSLGQGNQPQHF	TGTGCCAGCAGCTTAGGACAGGGCAATCAGCCCCAGCATTTT
TRBD1	TRBJ1-2	.	TRBV6-5	CASSPTGGDNYGYTF	TGTGCCAGCAGCCCGACAGGGGGAGATAACTATGGCTACACCTTC
.	TRBJ1-5	.	TRBV19	CASSIRGSGDAGNQPQHF	TGTGCCAGTAGTATCCGGGGGTCCGGGGACGCGGGCAATCAGCCCCAGCATTTT
TRBD2	TRBJ2-1	.	TRBV27	CASSSQLAYNEQFF	TGTGCCAGCAGTTCCCAACTAGCGTACAATGAGCAGTTCTTC
TRBD1	TRBJ2-6	.	TRBV4-2	CASSLGQGSYSGANVLTF	TGTGCCAGCAGTCTTGGACAGGGGTCATACTCTGGGGCCAACGTCCTGACTTTC
TRBD1	TRBJ2-1	.	TRBV7-9	CASSFLGDRGDEQFF	TGTGCCAGCAGCTTCCTCGGAGACAGGGGGGATGAGCAGTTCTTC
.	TRBJ1-5	.	TRBV27	CASSSGLRNQPQHF	TGTGCCAGCAGTTCGGGACTGCGCAATCAGCCCCAGCATTTT
TRBD1	TRBJ1-2	.	TRBV7-2	CASIEGDRGRGNYGYTF	TGTGCCAGCATCGAGGGGGACAGGGGGAGAGGCAACTATGGCTACACCTTC
TRBD2	TRBJ2-4	.	TRBV4-1	CASSQELGLAGGWVLSKNIQYF	TGCGCCAGCAGCCAAGAATTGGGGCTAGCGGGAGGCTGGGTTTTGTCAAAAAACATTCAGTACTTC
TRBD2	TRBJ2-1	.	TRBV7-8	CASSLGRGGYNEQFF	TGTGCCAGCAGCTTGGGTCGGGGGGGCTACAATGAGCAGTTCTTC
.	TRBJ1-1	.	TRBV4-1	CASSYTPRTEAFF	TGCGCCAGCAGCTATACCCCTAGGACTGAAGCTTTCTTT
TRBD1	TRBJ2-2	.	TRBV6-6	CASSRLQVPGGAVRNTGELFF	TGTGCCAGCAGTCGACTACAGGTCCCAGGGGGAGCGGTAAGGAACACCGGGGAGCTGTTTTTT
.	TRBJ2-1	.	TRBV29-1	CSANPSRNEQFF	TGCAGTGCAAACCCGAGCCGCAATGAGCAGTTCTTC
TRBD1	TRBJ1-4	.	TRBV6-1	CASSESTRTGWSEKLFF	TGTGCCAGCAGTGAAAGCACCCGGACAGGATGGAGTGAAAAACTGTTTTTT
TRBD1	TRBJ1-6	.	TRBV2	CASSEARTGINSPLHF	TGTGCCAGCAGTGAAGCGCGGACAGGGATTAATTCACCCCTCCACTTT
TRBD1	TRBJ1-2	.	TRBV10-3	CAISEQGAYGYTF	TGTGCCATCAGTGAACAGGGGGCCTATGGCTACACCTTC
.	TRBJ2-1	.	TRBV3-1/TRBV3-2	CASSQGQERLVF	TGTGCCAGCAGCCAAGGACAGGAGCGCCTGGTCTTC
.	TRBJ2-3	.	TRBV9	CASSVGRGLTDTQYF	TGTGCCAGCAGCGTAGGACGCGGTTTAACAGATACGCAGTATTTT
.	TRBJ1-4	.	TRBV3-1/TRBV3-2	CASSPWTANEKLFF	TGTGCCAGCAGCCCATGGACAGCTAATGAAAAACTGTTTTTT
TRBD2	TRBJ2-1	.	TRBV6-6	CASRGLAGVRNEQFF	TGTGCCAGCAGGGGACTAGCGGGGGTGCGCAATGAGCAGTTCTTC
.	TRBJ1-4	once	TRBV28	CASSQIGTSPSEKLFF	TGTGCCAGCAGTCAAATCGGGACATCACCGAGTGAAAAACTGTTTTTT
.	TRBJ1-2	.	TRBV7-8	CASSLAIGRGGGYTF	TGTGCCAGCAGCTTAGCGATCGGCAGGGGCGGGGGCTACACCTTC
.	TRBJ1-4	few	TRBV28	CASTSRRQLEKEKLFF	TGTGCCAGCACATCCCGGCGACAGTTGGAAAAGGAAAAACTGTTTTTT
.	TRBJ1-1	.	TRBV3-1/TRBV3-2	CASSQEEARGGAFF	TGTGCCAGCAGCCAAGAGGAGGCCCGAGGGGGAGCTTTCTTT
.	TRBJ1-5	.	TRBV30	CAWSARRVTSNQPQHF	TGTGCCTGGAGTGCGCGCAGGGTGACTAGCAATCAGCCCCAGCATTTT
.	TRBJ2-3	once	TRBV6-5	CASSLVGGRTDTQYF	TGTGCCAGCAGCCTCGTCGGGGGACGCACAGATACGCAGTATTTT
.	TRBJ2-1	.	TRBV7-9	CASSLAGGDEQFF	TGTGCCAGCAGCTTAGCAGGGGGAGATGAGCAGTTCTTC
.	TRBJ2-2	.	TRBV9	CASSVESPGLMNTGELFF	TGTGCCAGCAGCGTAGAAAGTCCGGGGTTGATGAACACCGGGGAGCTGTTTTTT
.	TRBJ1-1	.	TRBV6-2/TRBV6-3	CASSYQRGTEAFF	TGTGCCAGCAGTTATCAAAGGGGTACTGAAGCTTTCTTT
.	TRBJ2-7	.	TRBV21-1	CASSARQGGSYEQYF	TGTGCCAGCAGCGCTAGACAGGGAGGATCCTACGAGCAGTACTTC
.	TRBJ1-2	.	TRBV19	CASSTHSSGYTF	TGTGCCAGTAGTACACATTCATCTGGCTACACCTTC